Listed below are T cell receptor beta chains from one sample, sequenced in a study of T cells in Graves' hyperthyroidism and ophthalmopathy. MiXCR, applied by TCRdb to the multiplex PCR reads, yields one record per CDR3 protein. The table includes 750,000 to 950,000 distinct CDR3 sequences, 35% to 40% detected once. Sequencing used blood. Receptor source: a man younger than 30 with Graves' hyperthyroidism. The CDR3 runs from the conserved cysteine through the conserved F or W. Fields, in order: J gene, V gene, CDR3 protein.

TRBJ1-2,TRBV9,CASSDPRDGTNYGYTF
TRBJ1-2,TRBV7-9,CASSPRDRDGYTF
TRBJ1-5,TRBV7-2,CASSLGGSRGEGSNQPQHF
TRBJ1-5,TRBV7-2,CASSSGTGAGQPQHF
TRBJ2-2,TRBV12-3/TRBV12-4,CASSESQGVLTGELFF
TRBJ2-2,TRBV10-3,CAISESGVVVSNTGELFF
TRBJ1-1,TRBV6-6,CASSYLGSEAFF
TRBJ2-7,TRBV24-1,CATSDLSPYTPFGEQYF
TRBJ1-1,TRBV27,CASGQPTEAFF
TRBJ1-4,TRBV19,CASATGNEKLFF
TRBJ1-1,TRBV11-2,CLLNTEAFF
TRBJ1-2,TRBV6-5,CATLSDWTNGYTF
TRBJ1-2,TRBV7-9,CASSLDVGSRGYTF
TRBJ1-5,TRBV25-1,CASSGWEDNQPQHF
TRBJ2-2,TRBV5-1,CASSLVQGESGELFF
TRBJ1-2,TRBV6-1,CASGLPGYTF
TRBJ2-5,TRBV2,CASSALGTGKETQYF
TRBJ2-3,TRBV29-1,CSVPAPVGQYF
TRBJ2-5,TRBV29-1,CSVTGTSGSMMETQYF
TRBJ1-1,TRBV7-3,CASSLRRGRRNTEAFF
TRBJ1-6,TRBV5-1,CASSLGQSNSPLHF
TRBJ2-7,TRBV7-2,CASSSELPYEQYF
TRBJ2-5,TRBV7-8,CASSLNRDQETQYF
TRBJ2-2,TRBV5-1,CASGFRASTGELFF
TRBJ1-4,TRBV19,CASSTSYSGTGVDNEKLFF
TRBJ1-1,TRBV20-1,CSATLGGGNTEAFF
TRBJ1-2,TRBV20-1,CSATGSYYGYTF
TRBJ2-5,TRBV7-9,CASSLARDPQETQYF
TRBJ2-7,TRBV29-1,CSALRGYEQYF
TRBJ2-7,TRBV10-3,CAISDLILGEQYF
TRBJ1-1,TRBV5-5,CASSWMSDTEAFF
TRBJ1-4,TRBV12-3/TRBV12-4,CASSPGRGEEKLFF
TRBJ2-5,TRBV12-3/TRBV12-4,CASSFGSGGKETQYF
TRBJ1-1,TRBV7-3,CASSRTGGIGEAFF
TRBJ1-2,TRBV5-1,CASSTGQGPGGYTF
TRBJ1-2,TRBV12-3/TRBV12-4,CASIDNLGPSNYGYTF
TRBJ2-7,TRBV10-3,CATGTGDSNQQYF
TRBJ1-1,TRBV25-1,CASRLGQGRTEAFF
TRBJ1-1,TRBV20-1,CSASQTGYTEAFF
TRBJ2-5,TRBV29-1,CSVGEGGTQYF